The 9 T cell receptor beta chains below were found in one sample sequenced in a study of T cell responses to AZD1222 COVID-19 vaccine. The data were produced by immunoSEQ multiplex PCR, yet TCRdb's version contains in-frame clones alone and is incomplete. The data contain 110,000 to 150,000 clones, just over 90% of them singletons. The sample was peripheral blood, taken 28 days after the second AZD1222 dose. These receptors all come from an adult who received the AZD1222 COVID-19 vaccine.

CDR3 sequence: CASRPGTSATNEQFF. CDR3 coding DNA: TGCGCCAGCAGGCCCGGGACTAGCGCTACAAATGAGCAGTTCTTC. The chain employs TRBV5-1 and TRBJ2-1, with TRBD2 matching over 10 bases. Trimming at V came to 5 bases and at J to 7 bases, leaving 9 bases not matched to a gene. The CDR3 sequence is 15 residues long. The germline V gene encodes CDR1 SGHRS and CDR2 YFSETQ.

This rearrangement joins TRBV5-1 to TRBJ1-2; tentative D call: TRBD1 (5 bases). The germline V and J ends were trimmed by 0 bases and 4 bases, with 7 bases remaining between them. CDR3 size: 13 residues. In germline, CDR1 is SGHRS, CDR2 YFSETQ. CDR3 nucleotide sequence: TGCGCCAGCAGCTTGGGGGGGAGCTATGGCTACACCTTC. Translated: CASSLGGSYGYTF.

The chain joins TRBV5-1 to TRBJ1-4, with unresolved D. Trimming removed 1 base from V and 2 bases from J, with 9 bases in between. CDR3 length equals 15 residues. Germline lookup yields CDR1 SGHRS and CDR2 YFSETQ. This CDR3 is CASSLIGGTNEKLFF. Here the CDR3 DNA reads TGCGCCAGCAGCTTGATCGGTGGGACTAATGAAAAACTGTTTTTT.

CDR3 sequence (DNA): TGTGCCACCCTGAGGGGGCCTAACTATGGCTACACCTTC. It yields the protein CATLRGPNYGYTF. The rearrangement uses TRBV19 and TRBJ1-2; 7 nucleotides align to TRBD1. The germline V gene encodes CDR1 LNHDA and CDR2 SQIVND (reference sequence). This CDR3 spans 13 amino acids. V shed 10 bases, J shed 0 bases, and the junction held 5 bases outside the gene matches. The full variable domain, rest sourced from reference TRBV19 and TRBJ1-2, is DGGITQSPKYLFRKEGQNVTLSCEQNLNHDAMYWYRQDPGQGLRLIYYSQIVNDFQKGDIAEGYSVSREKKESFPLTVTSAQKNPTAFYLCATLRGPNYGYTFGSGTRLTVV.

The CDR3 sequence is CASSEGLALYNEQFF. The CDR3 DNA follows: TGTGCCAGCAGTGAGGGTCTAGCGCTATACAATGAGCAGTTCTTC. The genes are TRBV25-1 and TRBJ2-1, with D perhaps TRBD2 (6 bases). The CDR3 consists of 15 residues. V shed 3 bases and J shed 4 bases, with 13 bases lying between them. Per the germline V gene, CDR1 is MGHDK and CDR2 is SYGVNS.

This rearrangement joins TRBV7-8 to TRBJ2-1; a possible D gene is TRBD2 (7 bases). CDR3 length: 16 amino acids. Per germline, CDR1 SGHVS and CDR2 FQNEAQ. V lost 0 bases to trimming and J lost 9 bases, with 18 bases between them. The DNA for the CDR3 is TGTGCCAGCAGCTTAGCGGGGGCGGGAGTGATTGGTGAGCAGTTCTTC. Translation gives CASSLAGAGVIGEQFF.

The chain links TRBV3-1 (or the pseudogene TRBV3-2) to TRBJ1-3; D is perhaps TRBD1 (6 bases). Germline V lookup: CDR1 LGHDT, CDR2 YNNKEL (reference sequence). The length of the CDR3 is 13 residues. The germline V and J ends were trimmed by 4 bases and 4 bases, with 8 bases remaining between them. The CDR3 DNA sequence: TGTGCCAGCAGCCTGACAGGAGGAAACACCATATATTTT. Its translation is CASSLTGGNTIYF.

The V call is TRBV29-1, the J call TRBJ2-7; 10 bases fit TRBD1. Germline lookup yields CDR1 SQVTM and CDR2 ANQGSEA. V was pared by 5 bases and J by 7 bases, with 8 bases of the junction left unmatched. This CDR3 has 13 residues. The CDR3 loop reads CSVSPGQGREQYF. The CDR3 DNA is TGCAGCGTTTCTCCGGGACAGGGGAGGGAGCAGTACTTC.

The V and J genes are TRBV27 and TRBJ2-7, with TRBD1 matching 9 bases. Unmatched junction bases numbered 8, after V lost 3 bases and J lost 2 bases. The CDR3 contains 16 residues. Per germline, CDR1 MNHEY and CDR2 SMNVEV (reference sequence). The CDR3 DNA is TGTGCCAGCAGTTTGGGGGGGGGACAGGGAGCCTACGAGCAGTACTTC. Translating gives CASSLGGGQGAYEQYF.